This TCR beta chain comes out of a study of cytomegalovirus exposure and HLA in healthy donors. About the study: Of a few hundred genotyped donors, about 81% grouped in the Caucasian-associated ancestry cluster. General study findings and limits: Among the CMV-associated chains, three were confirmed in vitro as specific for CMV antigens.

This PCR relied on a set of 60 Vbeta primers and 13 Jbeta primers. The repertoire was sequenced with immunoSEQ multiplex PCR; TCRdb's copy has only in-frame clones and lacks some. Of about 120,000 clones listed, 55% to 65% are singletons. This CDR3 region has 15 residues. Germline CDR1 is SGHDT and CDR2 is YYEEEE. After removal of 3 bases from V and 3 bases from J, the junction contained 4 bases not matched to a gene. With respect to this clone: What it binds is unknown.

V is TRBV5-6 and J is TRBJ2-3, with TRBD1 matching 10 bases. Sequencing was carried out using PBMCs. The clonotype was recovered from a middle-aged man in good health and CMV-seropositive. The CDR3 sequence: CASSSRDRGTDTQYF. As DNA, the CDR3 is TGTGCCAGCAGCTCCCGGGACAGGGGAACAGATACGCAGTATTTT.